This T cell receptor (beta chain) originates from a study of blood T cell repertoires in COVID-19. Study-wide context: Acute and convalescent COVID-19 samples came from the United States, Italy and Spain. PBMCs, B-cell-depleted T cells, or T cells were the source of the cDNA or gDNA that made up the material.

TCRdb's table, derived via immunoSEQ multiplex PCR, lists solely in-frame clones and lacks some. The sample yields approximately 190,000 clones, roughly 80% seen once. V shed 4 bases and J 6 bases; nucleotides not matched to a gene: 2. From germline, CDR1 is SGHKS and CDR2 YYEKEE (reference sequence). The CDR3 has 12 amino acids. Sequences were obtained from peripheral blood. The TCR originated in a woman in her sixties or seventies with COVID-19, enrolled during active disease. The V gene is TRBV5-5, the J gene TRBJ2-7, with 9 bases aligning to TRBD1. CDR3 region: CASSLDRGEQYF. CDR3 sequence (DNA): TGTGCCAGCAGCCTGGACAGGGGCGAGCAGTACTTC. Using reference TRBV5-5 and TRBJ2-7 for the parts outside the CDR3, the full variable domain is DAGVTQSPTHLIKTRGQQVTLRCSPISGHKSVSWYQQVLGQGPQFIFQYYEKEERGRGNFPDRFSARQFPNYSSELNVNALLLGDSALYLCASSLDRGEQYFGPGTRLTVT.